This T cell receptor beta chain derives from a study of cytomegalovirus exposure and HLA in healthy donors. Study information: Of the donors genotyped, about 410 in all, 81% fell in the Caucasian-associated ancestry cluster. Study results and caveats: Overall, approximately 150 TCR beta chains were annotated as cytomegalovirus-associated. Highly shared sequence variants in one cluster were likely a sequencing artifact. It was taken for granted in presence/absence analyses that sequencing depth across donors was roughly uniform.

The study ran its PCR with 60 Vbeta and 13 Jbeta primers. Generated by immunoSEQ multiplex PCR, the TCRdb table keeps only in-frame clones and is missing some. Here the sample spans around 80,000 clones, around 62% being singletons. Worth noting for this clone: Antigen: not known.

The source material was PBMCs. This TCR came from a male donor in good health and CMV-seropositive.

This CDR3 reads CASSLGGPGSNQPQHF. CDR3 nucleotide sequence: TGCGCCAGCAGCTTGGGGGGCCCTGGGAGCAATCAGCCCCAGCATTTT. The chain is built from TRBV5-1 and TRBJ1-5, with D possibly matching TRBD1 (5 bases). The germline V gene encodes CDR1 SGHRS and CDR2 YFSETQ. This CDR3 has 16 amino acids. V lost 0 bases and J lost 1, with 11 bases in between. Using reference TRBV5-1 and TRBJ1-5 for the parts outside the CDR3, the full variable domain is KAGVTQTPRYLIKTRGQQVTLSCSPISGHRSVSWYQQTPGQGLQFLFEYFSETQRNKGNFPGRFSGRQFSNSRSEMNVSTLELGDSALYLCASSLGGPGSNQPQHFGDGTRLSIL.